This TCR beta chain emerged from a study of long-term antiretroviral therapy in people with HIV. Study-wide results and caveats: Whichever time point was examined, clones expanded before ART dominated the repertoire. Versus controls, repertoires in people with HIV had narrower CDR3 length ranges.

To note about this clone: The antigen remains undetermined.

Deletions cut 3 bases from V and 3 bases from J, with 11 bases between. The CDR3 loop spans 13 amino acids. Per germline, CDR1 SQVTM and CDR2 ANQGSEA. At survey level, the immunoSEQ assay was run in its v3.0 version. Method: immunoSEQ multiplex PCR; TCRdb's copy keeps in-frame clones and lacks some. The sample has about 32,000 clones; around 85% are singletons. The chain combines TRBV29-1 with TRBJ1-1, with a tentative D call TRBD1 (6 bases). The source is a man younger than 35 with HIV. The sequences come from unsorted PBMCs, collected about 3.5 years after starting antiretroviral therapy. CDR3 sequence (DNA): TGCAGCGTTGATCGGGAGGGGGACACTGAAGCTTTCTTT. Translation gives CSVDREGDTEAFF.